These 15 T cell receptor beta chains originate from one sample sequenced in a study of T cell responses to AZD1222 COVID-19 vaccine. The assay was immunoSEQ multiplex PCR, and TCRdb's table has in-frame clones only and misses some. The table has roughly 100,000 clones, over 80% seen once. The input for sequencing was peripheral blood, taken on day 0 of AZD1222 vaccination. The receptors were sampled from an adult in good health.

The chain combines TRBV4-3 with TRBJ2-1; 10 nucleotides match TRBD2. The CDR3 runs to 18 residues. The trim removed 2 bases at V and 5 bases at J, leaving 12 bases unmatched. Germline assignment: CDR1 LGHNA and CDR2 YSLEER. CDR3 protein: CASSQRAGGRPPNNEQFF. The CDR3, as DNA: TGCGCCAGCAGCCAACGAGCGGGAGGGCGTCCCCCTAACAATGAGCAGTTCTTC.

The V call is TRBV6-4, the J call TRBJ2-1; TRBD2 aligns across 15 bases. The CDR3 spans 15 residues. CDR1 is MRHNA and CDR2 is SNTAGT in the germline V gene. J gave up 9 bases and V 2 bases, and 2 bases lay outside the gene matches. In nucleotides, the CDR3 is TGTGCCAGCAGTGACGGGACTAGCGGGGGGAGTGAGCAGTTCTTC. Its translation is CASSDGTSGGSEQFF.

The chain combines TRBV4-2 with TRBJ1-1, with D hard to call. The germline V gene has CDR1 LGHNA and CDR2 YNFKEQ. The CDR3 extends over 15 amino acids. Trimming removed 0 bases from V and 6 bases from J, with 14 bases in between. CDR3 sequence: CASSQESAGSAEAFF. In DNA, the CDR3 is TGTGCCAGCAGCCAAGAATCGGCGGGATCAGCTGAAGCTTTCTTT.

Worth noting for this clone: This specimen includes other DNA sequences encoding the same CDR3. The genes are TRBV15 and TRBJ1-5; D is ambiguous. CDR3 length equals 14 residues. The germline V gene has CDR1 LNHNV and CDR2 YYDKDF (reference sequence). The V end lost 0 bases, the J end lost 0 bases, and 3 bases lay between the germline ends. CDR3: CATSRDSSNQPQHF. Here the CDR3 DNA reads TGTGCCACCAGCAGAGATTCTAGCAATCAGCCCCAGCATTTT. Variable domain in full (rest from reference TRBV15 and TRBJ1-5): DAMVIQNPRYQVTQFGKPVTLSCSQTLNHNVMYWYQQKSSQAPKLLFHYYDKDFNNEADTPDNFQSRRPNTSFCFLDIRSPGLGDTAMYLCATSRDSSNQPQHFGDGTRLSIL.

The CDR3: CASSSQTDIGLLLENSPLHF. The CDR3 DNA is TGTGCCAGCAGCTCGCAGACTGATATCGGACTCCTCCTGGAAAATTCACCCCTCCACTTT. This rearrangement joins TRBV7-8 to TRBJ1-6; D is uncertain. With 4 bases removed from V and 7 bases from J, the gap between germline ends came to 29 bases. This CDR3 has 20 amino acids. Germline lookup yields CDR1 SGHVS and CDR2 FQNEAQ.

This chain connects TRBV5-1 to TRBJ1-3; D not certain. The CDR3 is 20 amino acids. CDR1 and CDR2 from the germline V gene are SGHRS and YFSETQ. V was shortened by 3 bases and J by 0 bases, with 25 bases between the two germline ends. The CDR3 is CASSSPIGSTPWGSGNTIYF. In DNA, the CDR3 is TGCGCCAGCAGCTCACCTATCGGTTCCACGCCGTGGGGCTCTGGAAACACCATATATTTT.

The chain joins TRBV9 to TRBJ2-7; 7 bases fit TRBD2. Trimming removed 3 bases from V and 4 bases from J; junction bases left unmatched: 10. The CDR3 runs to 15 residues. Germline V gene data show CDR1 as SGDLS and CDR2 as YYNGEE. CDR3 coding DNA: TGTGCCAGCAGCGGCGGGCGGGGGAGGTGGTACGAGCAGTACTTC. Translation: CASSGGRGRWYEQYF.

This clone has just one count. The rearrangement joins TRBV5-1 to TRBJ1-3; 12 bases agree with TRBD1. J lost 1 base, V lost 1 base, and 9 bases had no gene match. The CDR3 covers 19 residues. The germline V gene encodes CDR1 SGHRS and CDR2 YFSETQ. DNA of the CDR3: TGCGCCAGCAGCTTGAATCCCGGGACAGGGGGCTTATCTGGAAACACCATATATTTT. Translating gives CASSLNPGTGGLSGNTIYF.

The rearrangement links TRBV13 to TRBJ1-1, with no clear D. CDR3 size: 15 residues. The germline V gene encodes CDR1 PRHDT and CDR2 FYEKMQ (reference sequence). V lost 5 bases and J lost 2, with 15 bases in between. CDR3 protein: CASSQQQGPNTEAFF. As DNA, the CDR3 is TGTGCCAGCAGCCAACAACAAGGACCCAACACTGAAGCTTTCTTT.

The V and J genes are TRBV3-1 (or the pseudogene TRBV3-2) and TRBJ2-1, with 8 bases matching TRBD2. Losses at the gene ends were 4 bases for V and 6 bases for J; bases not matched to a gene: 11. There are 16 residues in the CDR3. The germline V gene encodes CDR1 LGHDT and CDR2 YNNKEL (reference sequence). The DNA of the CDR3 is TGTGCCAGCAGCCTCGCGGGGAGCGGGGGCTCCAATGAGCAGTTCTTC. It yields the protein CASSLAGSGGSNEQFF.

CDR3 nucleotide sequence: TGTGCCAGCAGAGCCGGGACTAACTACGAGCAGTACTTC. This codes for CASRAGTNYEQYF. The rearrangement joins TRBV4-2 to TRBJ2-7, with 7 nucleotides matching TRBD2. The germline gives CDR1 LGHNA, CDR2 YNFKEQ. With 6 bases clipped from V and 3 bases from J, the junction kept 5 bases outside the gene matches. CDR3 length: 13 residues.

J is TRBJ2-1 and V is TRBV4-2, with 11 bases lining up with TRBD2. The germline CDR1 and CDR2 sequences are LGHNA and YNFKEQ. This CDR3 region has 17 residues. With 1 base clipped from V and 15 bases from J, the junction kept 17 bases outside the gene matches. The CDR3 DNA reads as TGTGCCAGCAGCCAAGGGGGGAGCCTAGCGGGAGGCGTTCGGCGGTTCTTC. It codes for CASSQGGSLAGGVRRFF.

V is TRBV4-3 and J is TRBJ1-1; a weak D match, TRBD1 (5 bases). Germline V gene sequence: CDR1 LGHNA, CDR2 YSLEER. This CDR3 contains 13 residues. Trimming took 4 bases from V and 2 from J, leaving 8 bases between them. Written as DNA, the CDR3 is TGCGCCAGCAGCCGGGGACTAAACACTGAAGCTTTCTTT. Translating gives CASSRGLNTEAFF.

J is TRBJ1-5 and V is TRBV6-5, with 7 bases matching TRBD1. This CDR3 contains 15 residues. Germline V CDR1 and CDR2: MNHEY, SVGAGI. The ends lost 6 bases at V and 7 bases at J; junction bases unmatched: 12. CDR3 DNA: TGTGCCAGCAGGAGGGGACAGACTCCGAAACAGCCCCAGCATTTT. Protein: CASRRGQTPKQPQHF.

This clone has only a few counts. This chain links TRBV27 with TRBJ2-3; TRBD2 agrees at 7 bases. The J segment lost 4 bases and the V segment lost 5 bases, leaving 9 bases of the junction unmatched. Germline V gene sequence: CDR1 MNHEY, CDR2 SMNVEV (reference sequence). This CDR3 has 15 amino acids. The CDR3 here is CASSPLSAGADTQYF. Written as DNA, the CDR3 is TGTGCCAGCAGTCCCCTCTCTGCGGGGGCAGATACGCAGTATTTT.